These T cell receptor beta chains were read from a single sample in a study of cytomegalovirus exposure and HLA in healthy donors. This table comes from immunoSEQ multiplex PCR, and its TCRdb copy is limited to in-frame clones, with some not included. The sample holds roughly 150,000 clones; 60% to 80% are singletons and the top ten take around 2.3%. Sequences were obtained from PBMCs. The receptors were sampled from a man aged 45-60 years in good health and CMV-seropositive. CDR3s include the opening cysteine and the closing phenylalanine or tryptophan. D genes are given only for firm matches. The size field is filled for only some rows; it gives once, few, many or a size class.

j_call | d_call | clone_size | v_call | cdr3_aa | cdr3_nt
TRBJ2-7 | TRBD1 | . | TRBV7-9 | CASGGTGIGYEQYF | TGTGCCAGCGGAGGGACAGGGATAGGCTACGAGCAGTACTTC
TRBJ2-5 | TRBD1 | few | TRBV27 | CASSSLRTGKETQYF | TGTGCCAGCAGTTCTCTCCGGACAGGGAAAGAGACCCAGTACTTC
TRBJ2-1 | TRBD2 | . | TRBV10-2 | CASSKTSGGYNEQFF | TGCGCCAGCAGCAAGACTAGCGGGGGTTACAATGAGCAGTTCTTC
TRBJ2-3 | TRBD2 | . | TRBV4-3 | CASSQGSGGHTDTQYF | TGCGCCAGCAGCCAAGGTAGCGGGGGCCACACAGATACGCAGTATTTT
TRBJ1-1 | TRBD1 | . | TRBV25-1 | CASSPLPGQSMWDTEAFF | TGTGCCAGCAGTCCCCTTCCGGGACAGTCCATGTGGGACACTGAAGCTTTCTTT
TRBJ1-6 | . | once | TRBV27 | CASAPNGGSGYSPLHF | TGTGCCAGCGCACCCAATGGGGGGTCAGGGTATTCACCCCTCCACTTT
TRBJ1-6 | . | . | TRBV2 | CASLLEGGYNSPLHF | TGTGCCAGCCTTCTGGAAGGGGGTTATAATTCACCCCTCCACTTT
TRBJ1-3 | . | . | TRBV4-1 | CASSQESEVFSGNTIYF | TGCGCCAGCAGCCAGGAGTCTGAGGTCTTCTCTGGAAACACCATATATTTT
TRBJ2-1 | TRBD2 | . | TRBV9 | CASSLASGAYNEQFF | TGTGCCAGCAGCCTGGCAAGCGGGGCTTACAATGAGCAGTTCTTC
TRBJ1-5 | . | few | TRBV19 | CASSIRDQPQHF | TGTGCCAGTAGTATCCGGGATCAGCCCCAGCATTTT
TRBJ2-1 | . | . | TRBV6-6 | CASTGYNEQFF | TGTGCCAGCACAGGGTACAATGAGCAGTTCTTC
TRBJ2-7 | . | . | TRBV5-4 | CASSLVEGEWQYF | TGTGCCAGCAGCTTGGTTGAGGGTGAGTGGCAGTACTTC
TRBJ2-1 | TRBD2 | . | TRBV5-1 | CASSSGLAGGNEQFF | TGCGCCAGCAGCTCGGGACTAGCGGGGGGCAATGAGCAGTTCTTC
TRBJ2-6 | TRBD1 | . | TRBV27 | CASTKVAGGSSGANVLTF | TGTGCCAGCACCAAAGTGGCAGGGGGCTCCTCTGGGGCCAACGTCCTGACTTTC
TRBJ2-7 | TRBD1 | few | TRBV7-6 | CASSLSGTVRDEQYF | TGTGCCAGCAGCTTATCGGGGACAGTCCGCGACGAGCAGTACTTC
TRBJ2-3 | . | . | TRBV7-9 | CASSISSWTIQGTDTQYF | TGTGCCAGCAGTATATCGTCTTGGACTATCCAAGGCACAGATACGCAGTATTTT
TRBJ2-7 | TRBD1 | . | TRBV4-1 | CASSQEKTGGRYEQYF | TGCGCCAGCAGCCAAGAGAAGACAGGGGGGCGCTACGAGCAGTACTTC
TRBJ2-7 | TRBD1 | . | TRBV30 | CAWTSGTGLYEQYF | TGTGCCTGGACCTCCGGGACAGGGCTCTACGAGCAGTACTTC
TRBJ1-2 | . | . | TRBV7-9 | CASSLARQEVSYGYTF | TGTGCCAGCAGCTTAGCGAGACAGGAAGTAAGCTATGGCTACACCTTC
TRBJ2-3 | TRBD2 | once | TRBV28 | CASSLEPAGALGGTQYF | TGTGCCAGCAGTTTGGAACCAGCGGGGGCCTTAGGCGGTACGCAGTATTTT
TRBJ1-6 | TRBD1 | . | TRBV15 | CATSRTGTGRSPLHF | TGTGCCACCAGCAGGACCGGGACAGGTCGCTCACCCCTCCACTTT
TRBJ1-1 | . | . | TRBV25-1 | CASSFGTNTEAFF | TGTGCCAGCAGCTTTGGGACTAACACTGAAGCTTTCTTT
TRBJ2-5 | TRBD2 | . | TRBV29-1 | CSVEIPSGAEETQYF | TGCAGCGTTGAAATACCTAGCGGGGCAGAAGAGACCCAGTACTTC
TRBJ1-6 | TRBD1 | . | TRBV5-1 | CASSLETGDNSPLHF | TGCGCCAGCAGCTTGGAGACAGGGGATAATTCACCCCTTCACTTT
TRBJ2-1 | . | . | TRBV28 | CASSLRDEQFF | TGTGCCAGCAGTCTGAGGGATGAGCAGTTCTTC
TRBJ1-4 | TRBD1 | . | TRBV5-1 | CASSVRDSNEKLFF | TGCGCCAGCAGCGTCCGGGACAGTAATGAAAAACTGTTTTTT
TRBJ1-5 | . | . | TRBV7-2 | CASSYGRVWNQPQHF | TGTGCCAGCAGCTACGGGAGGGTGTGGAATCAGCCCCAGCATTTT
TRBJ1-3 | . | . | TRBV4-1 | CASSQEQSAGNTIYF | TGCGCCAGCAGCCAAGAGCAGTCAGCTGGAAACACCATATATTTT
TRBJ2-1 | TRBD1 | few | TRBV7-3 | CASSLRDRGNEQFF | TGTGCCAGCAGCCTCCGGGACAGGGGCAATGAGCAGTTCTTC
TRBJ1-2 | . | once | TRBV9 | CASSVSAGPAGYTF | TGTGCCAGCAGCGTGAGCGCAGGGCCCGCTGGCTACACCTTC
TRBJ1-2 | . | . | TRBV11-2 | CASSRGRYGYTF | TGTGCCAGCAGTCGCGGGCGGTATGGCTACACCTTC
TRBJ2-2 | . | . | TRBV5-5 | CASSSLDTGELFF | TGTGCCAGCAGCTCACTGGACACCGGGGAGCTGTTTTTT
TRBJ1-1 | TRBD1 | . | TRBV5-1 | CASSLSGGNTEAFF | TGCGCCAGCAGCTTGTCAGGGGGGAACACTGAAGCTTTCTTT
TRBJ2-3 | TRBD2 | once | TRBV4-3 | CASSQVATSGTQYF | TGCGCCAGCAGCCAAGTGGCGACTAGCGGTACGCAGTATTTT
TRBJ1-2 | . | . | TRBV7-8 | CASSPPGAGAHGYTF | TGTGCCAGCAGCCCTCCTGGGGCAGGGGCCCATGGCTACACCTTC
TRBJ2-7 | . | once | TRBV6-5 | CASSYSGVEQYF | TGTGCCAGCAGTTACTCAGGGGTCGAGCAGTACTTC
TRBJ2-1 | TRBD2 | . | TRBV6-6 | CASSSGGSYNEQFF | TGTGCCAGCAGTTCGGGAGGCTCCTACAATGAGCAGTTCTTC
TRBJ1-3 | . | . | TRBV5-1 | CASSLSPDYSGNTIYF | TGCGCCAGCAGCTTGTCGCCAGATTACTCTGGAAACACCATATATTTT
TRBJ2-3 | . | . | TRBV18 | CASRYGGGTDTQYF | TGTGCCAGCCGCTATGGGGGCGGCACAGATACGCAGTATTTT
TRBJ2-7 | TRBD1 | . | TRBV4-3 | CASSRPGQSSEQYF | TGCGCCAGCAGCCGACCGGGACAGTCCAGCGAGCAGTACTTC
TRBJ2-6 | TRBD2 | few | TRBV4-1 | CASSQDPGGAGANVLTF | TGCGCCAGCAGCCAAGATCCGGGGGGGGCTGGGGCCAACGTCCTGACTTTC
TRBJ1-3 | . | . | TRBV5-1 | CASSIGGTGNTIYF | TGCGCCAGCAGCATCGGGGGTACAGGAAACACCATATATTTT
TRBJ1-1 | TRBD1 | once | TRBV7-2 | CASSSFGTGLNTEAFF | TGTGCCAGCAGCAGCTTCGGGACAGGGTTGAACACTGAAGCTTTCTTT
TRBJ1-5 | . | . | TRBV10-3 | CAISESQTSNQPQHF | TGTGCCATCAGTGAGTCACAGACGAGCAATCAGCCCCAGCATTTT
TRBJ2-2 | TRBD2 | few | TRBV9 | CASSETSGEVGELFF | TGTGCCAGCAGCGAGACTAGCGGGGAAGTCGGGGAGCTGTTTTTT
TRBJ2-5 | . | . | TRBV5-1 | CASSAWGNRGQETQYF | TGCGCCAGCAGCGCCTGGGGAAATAGGGGCCAAGAGACCCAGTACTTC
TRBJ2-7 | TRBD2 | . | TRBV19 | CASSMELAGGYEQYF | TGTGCCAGTAGTATGGAACTAGCGGGGGGTTACGAGCAGTACTTC
TRBJ1-2 | . | . | TRBV2 | CASSEADGYTF | TGTGCCAGCAGCGAGGCAGATGGCTACACCTTC
TRBJ2-7 | TRBD1 | . | TRBV4-3 | CASSQDSRGQGYEQYF | TGCGCCAGCAGCCAAGATAGCCGGGGACAGGGCTACGAGCAGTACTTC
TRBJ1-1 | . | . | TRBV5-4 | CASSSSGTEAFF | TGTGCCAGCAGCTCGTCCGGGACTGAAGCTTTCTTT
TRBJ2-1 | . | . | TRBV11-3 | CASSLEFGLANEQFF | TGTGCCAGCAGCTTAGAATTCGGGCTAGCTAATGAGCAGTTCTTC
TRBJ2-7 | TRBD1 | . | TRBV10-3 | CAIREWNRGDEQYF | TGTGCCATCAGGGAATGGAACAGGGGCGACGAGCAGTACTTC